This T cell receptor beta chain was captured in a study of lymphopenia after photon versus proton radiotherapy. Worth noting for this clone: The antigen remains undetermined.

Notes on the study in general: After the lymphocyte nadir, photon-treated repertoires showed oligoclonal expansion, especially of CD8+ Temra cells. Survival link was tested only in deceased patients; proton benefit remains a possibility.

The CDR3 contains 17 residues. Germline V gene data show CDR1 as LNHDA and CDR2 as SQIVND (reference sequence). The V and J ends lost 3 bases and 8 bases, in that order; junction bases with no gene match: 9. The method was immunoSEQ multiplex PCR; TCRdb's version includes in-frame clones alone and lacks a portion of them. This repertoire shows 30,000 to 40,000 clones, about 94% found once; its top ten account for about 15%. Sample: peripheral blood, taken from a patient treated with photon-based radiotherapy. The receptor was isolated from a man between 60 and 70 years old with cholangiocarcinoma. The chain is built from TRBV19 and TRBJ1-6; 11 bases fit TRBD1. The CDR3 is CASSIRDRGTKDSPLHF. In DNA, the CDR3 is TGTGCCAGTAGTATCCGGGACAGGGGGACGAAGGATTCACCCCTCCACTTT.